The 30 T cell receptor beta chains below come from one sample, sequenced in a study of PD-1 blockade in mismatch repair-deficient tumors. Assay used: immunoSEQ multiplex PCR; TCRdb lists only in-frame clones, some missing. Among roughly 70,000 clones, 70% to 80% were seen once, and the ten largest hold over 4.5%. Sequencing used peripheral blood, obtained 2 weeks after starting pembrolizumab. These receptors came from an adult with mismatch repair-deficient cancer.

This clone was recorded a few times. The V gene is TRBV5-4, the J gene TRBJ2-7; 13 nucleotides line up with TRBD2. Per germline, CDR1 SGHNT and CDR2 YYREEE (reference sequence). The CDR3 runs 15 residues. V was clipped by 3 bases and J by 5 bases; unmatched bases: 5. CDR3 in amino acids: CASSYRTSGSHEQYF. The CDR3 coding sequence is TGTGCCAGCAGCTATCGGACTAGCGGGAGCCACGAGCAGTACTTC.

The CDR3 reads CASSTPIGAGDTEAFF. Written as DNA, the CDR3 is TGTGCCAGCAGCACACCGATAGGGGCGGGCGACACTGAAGCTTTCTTT. The J gene is TRBJ1-1, the V gene TRBV11-1, with D tentatively TRBD1 (5 bases). Trimming shortened V by 5 bases and J by 3 bases, and 19 bases separated the two germline ends. CDR1 is SGHAT, CDR2 FQDESV, per germline (reference sequence). CDR3 length: 16 amino acids.

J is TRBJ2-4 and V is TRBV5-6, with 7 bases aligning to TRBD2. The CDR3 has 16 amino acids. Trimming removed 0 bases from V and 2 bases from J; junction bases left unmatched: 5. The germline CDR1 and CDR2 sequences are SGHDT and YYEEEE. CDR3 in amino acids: CASSLEGLGTKNIQYF. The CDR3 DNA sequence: TGTGCCAGCAGCTTGGAAGGACTAGGGACCAAAAACATTCAGTACTTC.

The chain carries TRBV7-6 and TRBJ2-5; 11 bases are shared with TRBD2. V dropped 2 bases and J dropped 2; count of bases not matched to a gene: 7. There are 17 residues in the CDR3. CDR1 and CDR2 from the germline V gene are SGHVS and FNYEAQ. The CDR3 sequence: CASSLILAGGSQETQYF. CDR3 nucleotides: TGTGCCAGCAGCTTAATCCTAGCGGGAGGCTCACAAGAGACCCAGTACTTC.

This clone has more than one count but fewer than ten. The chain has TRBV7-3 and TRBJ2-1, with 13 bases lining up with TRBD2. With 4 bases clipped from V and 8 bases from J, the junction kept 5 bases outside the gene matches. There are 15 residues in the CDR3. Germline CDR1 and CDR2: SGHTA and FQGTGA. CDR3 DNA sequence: TGTGCCAGCAGCTGGACTAGCGGGAGTTCGGATGAGCAGTTCTTC. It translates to CASSWTSGSSDEQFF. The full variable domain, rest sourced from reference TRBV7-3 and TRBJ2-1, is GAGVSQTPSNKVTEKGKYVELRCDPISGHTALYWYRQSLGQGPEFLIYFQGTGAADDSGLPNDRFFAVRPEGSVSTLKIQRTERGDSAVYLCASSWTSGSSDEQFFGPGTRLTVL.

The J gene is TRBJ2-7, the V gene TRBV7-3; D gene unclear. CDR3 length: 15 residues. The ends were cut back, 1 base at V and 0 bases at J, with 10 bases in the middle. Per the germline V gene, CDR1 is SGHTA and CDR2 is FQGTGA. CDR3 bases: TGTGCCAGCAGCTTAAGCCACGGTACCTCCTACGAGCAGTACTTC. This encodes CASSLSHGTSYEQYF.

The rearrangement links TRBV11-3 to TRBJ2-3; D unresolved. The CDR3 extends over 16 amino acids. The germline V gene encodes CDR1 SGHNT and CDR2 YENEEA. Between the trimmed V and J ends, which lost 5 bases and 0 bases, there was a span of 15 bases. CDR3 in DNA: TGTGCCAGCAGCCCCAGTCCAGCGACTAGCACAGATACGCAGTATTTT. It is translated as CASSPSPATSTDTQYF.

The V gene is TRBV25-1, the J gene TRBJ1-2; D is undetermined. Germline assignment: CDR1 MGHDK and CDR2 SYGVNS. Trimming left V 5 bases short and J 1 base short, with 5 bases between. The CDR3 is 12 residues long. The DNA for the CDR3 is TGTGCCAGCAGTTTTAATAACTATGGCTACACCTTC. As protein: CASSFNNYGYTF.

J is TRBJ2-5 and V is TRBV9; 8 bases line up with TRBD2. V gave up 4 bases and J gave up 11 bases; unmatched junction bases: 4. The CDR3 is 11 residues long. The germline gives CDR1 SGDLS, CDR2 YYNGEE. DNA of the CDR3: TGTGCCAGCAGCAATAGCGGGAAGCAGTACTTC. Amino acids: CASSNSGKQYF.

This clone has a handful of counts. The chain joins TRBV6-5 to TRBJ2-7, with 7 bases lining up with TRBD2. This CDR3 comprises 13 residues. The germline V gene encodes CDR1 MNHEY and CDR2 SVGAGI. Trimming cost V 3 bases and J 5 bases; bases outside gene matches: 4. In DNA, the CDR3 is TGTGCCAGCAGTTATTCCGCGGGGGACGAGCAGTACTTC. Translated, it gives CASSYSAGDEQYF.

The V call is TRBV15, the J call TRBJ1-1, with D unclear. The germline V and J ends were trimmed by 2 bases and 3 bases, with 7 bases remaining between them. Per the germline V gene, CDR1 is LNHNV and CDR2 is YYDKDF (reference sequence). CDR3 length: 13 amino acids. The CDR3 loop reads CATSRNTDTEAFF. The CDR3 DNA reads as TGTGCCACCAGCAGAAACACCGACACTGAAGCTTTCTTT. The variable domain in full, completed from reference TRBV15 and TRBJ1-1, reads DAMVIQNPRYQVTQFGKPVTLSCSQTLNHNVMYWYQQKSSQAPKLLFHYYDKDFNNEADTPDNFQSRRPNTSFCFLDIRSPGLGDTAMYLCATSRNTDTEAFFGQGTRLTVV.

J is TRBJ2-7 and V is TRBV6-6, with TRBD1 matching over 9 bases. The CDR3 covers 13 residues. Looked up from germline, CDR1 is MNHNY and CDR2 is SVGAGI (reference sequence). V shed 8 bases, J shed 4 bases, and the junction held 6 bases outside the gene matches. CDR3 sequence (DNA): TGTGCCAGCCAGGGACAGGGTAATTACGAGCAGTACTTC. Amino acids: CASQGQGNYEQYF.

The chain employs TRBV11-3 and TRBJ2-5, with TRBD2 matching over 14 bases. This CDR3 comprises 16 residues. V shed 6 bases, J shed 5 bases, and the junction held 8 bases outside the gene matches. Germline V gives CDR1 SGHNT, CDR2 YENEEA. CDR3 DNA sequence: TGTGCCAGCAGTACCAGGCGGACTAGCGGGAGGGAGACCCAGTACTTC. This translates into CASSTRRTSGRETQYF.

CDR3 bases: TGTGCCAGCAGCTTACTAGCGACTAGCACAGATACGCAGTATTTT. Translating gives CASSLLATSTDTQYF. The chain is built from TRBV7-3 and TRBJ2-3, with D possibly TRBD2 on 6 matching bases. V was shortened by 2 bases and J by 0 bases, with 9 bases between the two germline ends. The germline V gene encodes CDR1 SGHTA and CDR2 FQGTGA. The CDR3 contains 15 residues.

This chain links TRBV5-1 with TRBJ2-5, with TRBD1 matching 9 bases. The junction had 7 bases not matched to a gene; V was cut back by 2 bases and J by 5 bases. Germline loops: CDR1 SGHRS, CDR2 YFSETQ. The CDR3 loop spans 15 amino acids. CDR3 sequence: CASSFNRGREETQYF. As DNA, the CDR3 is TGCGCCAGCAGCTTCAACAGGGGGCGGGAGGAGACCCAGTACTTC.

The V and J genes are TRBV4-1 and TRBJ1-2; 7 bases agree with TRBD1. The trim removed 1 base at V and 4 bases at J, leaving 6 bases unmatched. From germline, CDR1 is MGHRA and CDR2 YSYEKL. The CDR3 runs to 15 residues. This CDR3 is CASSQGPGGTYGYTF. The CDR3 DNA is TGCGCCAGCAGCCAAGGGCCAGGGGGAACCTATGGCTACACCTTC.

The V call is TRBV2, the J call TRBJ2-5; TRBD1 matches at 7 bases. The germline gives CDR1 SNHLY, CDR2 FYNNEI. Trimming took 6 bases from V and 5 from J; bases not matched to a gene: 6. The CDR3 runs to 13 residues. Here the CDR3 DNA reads TGTGCCAGCAGCTCATACAGGGGCGAGACCCAGTACTTC. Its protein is CASSSYRGETQYF.

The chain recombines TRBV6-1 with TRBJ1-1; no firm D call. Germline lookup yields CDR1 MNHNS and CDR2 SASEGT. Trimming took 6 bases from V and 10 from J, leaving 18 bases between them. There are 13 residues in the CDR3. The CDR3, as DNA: TGTGCCAGCAGGGAATCCGGTCGGGAAGTAGCTTTCTTT. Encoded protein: CASRESGREVAFF.

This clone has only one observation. CDR3 amino acids: CASSPRGYEQYF. CDR3 DNA sequence: TGTGCCAGCTCCCCGAGGGGCTACGAGCAGTACTTC. The chain employs TRBV18 and TRBJ2-7, with D perhaps assigned TRBD1 or TRBD2 (5 bases each). The V gene's germline CDR1 is KGHSH and CDR2 LQKENI. CDR3 size: 12 residues. V was shortened by 6 bases and J by 3 bases, with 9 bases between the two germline ends.

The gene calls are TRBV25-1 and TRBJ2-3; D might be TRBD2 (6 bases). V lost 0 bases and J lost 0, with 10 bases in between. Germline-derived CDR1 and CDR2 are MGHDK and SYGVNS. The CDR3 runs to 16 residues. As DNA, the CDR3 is TGTGCCAGCAGTGAATACTCGGGACTTAGCACAGATACGCAGTATTTT. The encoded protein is CASSEYSGLSTDTQYF.

CDR3 sequence reads: CASNRRANTEAFF. The DNA for the CDR3 is TGTGCCAGCAATAGGAGGGCGAACACTGAAGCTTTCTTT. This chain joins TRBV28 and TRBJ1-1, with unresolved D. The CDR3 is made up of 13 amino acids. Germline V CDR1 and CDR2: MDHEN, SYDVKM. V lost 7 bases and J lost 1, with 10 bases in between.

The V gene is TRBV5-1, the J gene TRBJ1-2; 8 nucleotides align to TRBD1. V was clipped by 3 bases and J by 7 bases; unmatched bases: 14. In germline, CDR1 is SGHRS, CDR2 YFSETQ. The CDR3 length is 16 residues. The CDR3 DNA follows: TGCGCCAGCAGCTCGGATGGGGCAGGGGGCGATAGTGGCTACACCTTC. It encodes CASSSDGAGGDSGYTF. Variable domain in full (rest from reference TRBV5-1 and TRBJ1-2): KAGVTQTPRYLIKTRGQQVTLSCSPISGHRSVSWYQQTPGQGLQFLFEYFSETQRNKGNFPGRFSGRQFSNSRSEMNVSTLELGDSALYLCASSSDGAGGDSGYTFGSGTRLTVV.

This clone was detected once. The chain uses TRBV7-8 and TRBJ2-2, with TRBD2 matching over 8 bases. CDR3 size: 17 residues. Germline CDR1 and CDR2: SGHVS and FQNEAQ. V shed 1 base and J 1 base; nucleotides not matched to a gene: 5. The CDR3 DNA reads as TGTGCCAGCAGCTTAGTCGGTAGCGGGGTGAACACCGGGGAGCTGTTTTTT. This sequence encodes CASSLVGSGVNTGELFF.

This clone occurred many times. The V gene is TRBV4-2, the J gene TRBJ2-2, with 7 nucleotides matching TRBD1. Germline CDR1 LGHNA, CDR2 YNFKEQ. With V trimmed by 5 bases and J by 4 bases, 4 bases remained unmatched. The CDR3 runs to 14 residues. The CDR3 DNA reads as TGTGCCAGCAGCGGGGCAGGGGGCACCGGGGAGCTGTTTTTT. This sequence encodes CASSGAGGTGELFF.

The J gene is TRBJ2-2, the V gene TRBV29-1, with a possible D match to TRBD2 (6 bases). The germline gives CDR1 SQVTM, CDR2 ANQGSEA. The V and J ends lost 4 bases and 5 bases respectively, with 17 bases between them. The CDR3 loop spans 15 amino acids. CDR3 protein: CSVGRGAGGTGELFF. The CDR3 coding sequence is TGCAGCGTTGGTAGAGGGGCCGGGGGAACCGGGGAGCTGTTTTTT.

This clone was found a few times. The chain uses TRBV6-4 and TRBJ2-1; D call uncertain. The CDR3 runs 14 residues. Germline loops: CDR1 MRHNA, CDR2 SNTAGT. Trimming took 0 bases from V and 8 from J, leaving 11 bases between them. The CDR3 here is CASSDSIGGHEQFF. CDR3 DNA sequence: TGTGCCAGCAGTGACTCGATCGGTGGCCATGAGCAGTTCTTC.

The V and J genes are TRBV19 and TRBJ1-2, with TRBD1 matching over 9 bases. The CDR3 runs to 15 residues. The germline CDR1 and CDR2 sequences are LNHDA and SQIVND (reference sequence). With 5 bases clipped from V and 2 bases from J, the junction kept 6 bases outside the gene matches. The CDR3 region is CASSSWDRANYGYTF. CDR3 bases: TGTGCCAGTAGTTCTTGGGACAGGGCCAACTATGGCTACACCTTC.

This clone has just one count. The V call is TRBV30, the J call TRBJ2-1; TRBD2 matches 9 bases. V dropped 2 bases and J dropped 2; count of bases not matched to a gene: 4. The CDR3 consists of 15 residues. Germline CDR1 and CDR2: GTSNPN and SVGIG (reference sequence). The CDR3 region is CAWSLGLAAYNEQFF. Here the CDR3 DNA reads TGTGCCTGGAGTTTGGGACTAGCAGCCTACAATGAGCAGTTCTTC.

This CDR3 is CASSSRTSTTYEQYF. In DNA, the CDR3 is TGTGCCAGCAGCTCGCGGACTAGTACAACGTACGAGCAGTACTTC. The V gene is TRBV7-9, the J gene TRBJ2-7; TRBD2 matches at 7 bases. The CDR3 contains 15 residues. The trim removed 4 bases at V and 4 bases at J, leaving 10 bases unmatched. Germline V gene lookup returns CDR1 SEHNR and CDR2 FQNEAQ (reference sequence).

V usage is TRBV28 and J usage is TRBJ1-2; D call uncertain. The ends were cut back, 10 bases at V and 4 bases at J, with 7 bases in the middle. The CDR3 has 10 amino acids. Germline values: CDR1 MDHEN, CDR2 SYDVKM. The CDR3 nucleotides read TGTGCCATCTTAGGCTATGGCTACACCTTC. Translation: CAILGYGYTF.